This paragraph covers one TCR beta chain sequence. The data derive from a study of cytomegalovirus exposure and HLA in healthy donors. The PCR was carried out with 60 Vbeta primers and 13 Jbeta primers. This table comes from immunoSEQ multiplex PCR, and its TCRdb copy is limited to in-frame clones, with some not included. The sample consists of roughly 150,000 clones, 70% to 85% of them appearing once. Trimming took 3 bases from V and 4 from J; bases not matched to a gene: 5. The length of the CDR3 is 14 residues. Germline V CDR1 and CDR2: GTSNPN, SVGIG (reference sequence). V is TRBV30 and J is TRBJ2-2; 7 nucleotides line up with TRBD2. The sequence derives from a woman in her forties or fifties in good health and CMV-seropositive. The sequenced sample was PBMCs. In nucleotides, the CDR3 is TGTGCCTGGAGATTAGCGGGTGGCACCGGGGAGCTGTTTTTT. Translating it yields CAWRLAGGTGELFF. Variable domain in full (rest from reference TRBV30 and TRBJ2-2): SQTIHQWPATLVQPVGSPLSLECTVEGTSNPNLYWYRQAAGRGLQLLFYSVGIGQISSEVPQNLSASRPQDRQFILSSKKLLLSDSGFYLCAWRLAGGTGELFFGEGSRLTVL.